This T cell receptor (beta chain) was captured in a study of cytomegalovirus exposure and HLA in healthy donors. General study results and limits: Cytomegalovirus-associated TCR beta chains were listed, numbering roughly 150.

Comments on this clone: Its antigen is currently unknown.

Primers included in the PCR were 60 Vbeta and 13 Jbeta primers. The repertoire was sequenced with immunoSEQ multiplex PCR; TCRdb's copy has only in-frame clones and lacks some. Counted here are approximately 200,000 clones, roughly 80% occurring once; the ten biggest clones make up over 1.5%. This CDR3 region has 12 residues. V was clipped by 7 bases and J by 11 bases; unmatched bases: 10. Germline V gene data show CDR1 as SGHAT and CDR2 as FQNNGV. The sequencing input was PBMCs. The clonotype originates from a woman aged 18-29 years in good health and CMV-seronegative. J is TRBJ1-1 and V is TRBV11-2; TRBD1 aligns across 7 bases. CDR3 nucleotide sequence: TGTGCCAGCAACCATCTCCAGGGGGTTGCTTTCTTT. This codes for CASNHLQGVAFF.